This T cell receptor (beta chain) was recovered during a study of a mutant IDH1 vaccine in newly diagnosed glioma. The wider study: Former treatment meant radiotherapy, temozolomide, or both; the majority had gotten both.

With respect to this clone: What it binds is not known.

Time point indicated: week 11, during vaccination. Topical imiquimod accompanied each vaccine dose, which consisted of 300 ug of mutant IDH1 20-mer peptide. Here immunoSEQ multiplex PCR was the method, and the copy in TCRdb shows in-frame clones only, minus some. Found here are about 120,000 clones, around three quarters of them singletons; the top ten hold about 5.5%. Trimming took 4 bases from V and 1 from J; bases not matched to a gene: 5. Germline V gene data show CDR1 as SGHRS and CDR2 as YFSETQ. The length of the CDR3 is 15 residues. V is TRBV5-1 and J is TRBJ2-7, with 10 bases fitting TRBD1. Sequenced material: PBMCs, taken from a glioma patient whose treatment included an IDH1 peptide vaccine. The sequence derives from a man between 35 and 55 years old with glioma. CDR3 residues: CASSARDRGSYEQYF. CDR3 nucleotide sequence: TGCGCCAGCAGCGCCCGGGACAGGGGTTCCTACGAGCAGTACTTC.